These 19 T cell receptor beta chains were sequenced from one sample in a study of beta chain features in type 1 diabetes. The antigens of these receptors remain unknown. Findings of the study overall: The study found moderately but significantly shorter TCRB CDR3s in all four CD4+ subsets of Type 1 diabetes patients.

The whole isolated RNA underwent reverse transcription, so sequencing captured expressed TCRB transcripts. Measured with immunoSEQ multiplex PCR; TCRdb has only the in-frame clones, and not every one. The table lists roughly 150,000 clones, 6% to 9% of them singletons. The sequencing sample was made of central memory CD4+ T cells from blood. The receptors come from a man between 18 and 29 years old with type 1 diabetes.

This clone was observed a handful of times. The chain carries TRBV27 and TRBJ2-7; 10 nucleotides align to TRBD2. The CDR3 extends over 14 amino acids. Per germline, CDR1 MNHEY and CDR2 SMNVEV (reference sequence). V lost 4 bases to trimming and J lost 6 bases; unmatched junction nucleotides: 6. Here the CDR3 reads CASSSSGSGFEQYF. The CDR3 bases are TGTGCCAGCAGTTCTAGCGGGAGTGGTTTCGAGCAGTACTTC.

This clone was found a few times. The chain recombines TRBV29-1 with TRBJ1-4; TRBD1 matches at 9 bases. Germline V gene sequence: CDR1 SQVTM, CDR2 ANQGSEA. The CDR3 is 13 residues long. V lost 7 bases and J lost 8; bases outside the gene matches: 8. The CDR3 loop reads CSAGQGIGEKLFF. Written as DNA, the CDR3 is TGCAGCGCCGGACAGGGGATTGGAGAAAAACTGTTTTTT.

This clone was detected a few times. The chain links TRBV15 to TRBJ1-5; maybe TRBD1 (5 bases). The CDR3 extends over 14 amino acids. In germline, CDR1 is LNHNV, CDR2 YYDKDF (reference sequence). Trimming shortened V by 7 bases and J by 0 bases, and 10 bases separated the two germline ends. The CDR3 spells CATMQGYSNQPQHF. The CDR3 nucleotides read TGTGCCACCATGCAGGGTTATAGCAATCAGCCCCAGCATTTT.

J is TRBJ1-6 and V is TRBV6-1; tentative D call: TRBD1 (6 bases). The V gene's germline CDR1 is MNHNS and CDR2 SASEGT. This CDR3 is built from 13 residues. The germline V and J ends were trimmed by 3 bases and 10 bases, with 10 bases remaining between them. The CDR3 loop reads CASSENRDSPLHF. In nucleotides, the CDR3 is TGTGCCAGCAGTGAGAACAGGGACTCACCCCTCCACTTT.

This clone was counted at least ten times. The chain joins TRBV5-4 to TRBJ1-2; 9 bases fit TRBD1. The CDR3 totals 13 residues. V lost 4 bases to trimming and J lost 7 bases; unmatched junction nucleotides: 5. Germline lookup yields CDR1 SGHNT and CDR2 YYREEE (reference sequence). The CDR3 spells CASSPLDRGGYTF. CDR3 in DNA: TGTGCCAGCAGCCCATTGGACAGGGGTGGCTACACCTTC.

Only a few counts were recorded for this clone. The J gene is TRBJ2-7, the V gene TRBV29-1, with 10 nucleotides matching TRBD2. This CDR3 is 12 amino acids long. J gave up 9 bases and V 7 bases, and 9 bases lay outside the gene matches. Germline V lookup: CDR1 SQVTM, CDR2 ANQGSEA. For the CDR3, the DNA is TGCAGCGCTGGGACTAGCGAGACCTGGCAGTACTTC. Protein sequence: CSAGTSETWQYF.

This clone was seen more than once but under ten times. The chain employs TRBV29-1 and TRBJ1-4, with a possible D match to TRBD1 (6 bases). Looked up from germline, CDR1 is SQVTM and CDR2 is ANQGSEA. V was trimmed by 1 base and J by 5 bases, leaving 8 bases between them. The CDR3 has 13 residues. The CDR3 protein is CSVEVGANEKLFF. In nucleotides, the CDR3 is TGCAGCGTTGAAGTGGGGGCCAATGAAAAACTGTTTTTT.

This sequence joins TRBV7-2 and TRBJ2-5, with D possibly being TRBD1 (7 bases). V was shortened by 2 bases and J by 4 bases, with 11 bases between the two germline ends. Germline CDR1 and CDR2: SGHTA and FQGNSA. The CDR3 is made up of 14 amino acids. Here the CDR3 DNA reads TGTGCCAGCAGCTTACCTCAGGGGGGAGAGACCCAGTACTTC. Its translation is CASSLPQGGETQYF.

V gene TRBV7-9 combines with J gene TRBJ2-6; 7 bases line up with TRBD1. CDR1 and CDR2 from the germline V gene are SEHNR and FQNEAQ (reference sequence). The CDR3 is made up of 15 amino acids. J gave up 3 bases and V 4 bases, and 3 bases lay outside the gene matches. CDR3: CASSSQGRGANVLTF. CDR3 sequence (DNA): TGTGCCAGCAGCTCACAGGGGCGTGGGGCCAACGTCCTGACTTTC.

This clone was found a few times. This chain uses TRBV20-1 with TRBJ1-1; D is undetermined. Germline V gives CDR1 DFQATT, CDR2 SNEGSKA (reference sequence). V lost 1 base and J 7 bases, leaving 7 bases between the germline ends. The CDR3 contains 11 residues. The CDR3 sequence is CSARVQVEAFF. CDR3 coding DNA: TGCAGTGCTAGAGTCCAGGTTGAAGCTTTCTTT.

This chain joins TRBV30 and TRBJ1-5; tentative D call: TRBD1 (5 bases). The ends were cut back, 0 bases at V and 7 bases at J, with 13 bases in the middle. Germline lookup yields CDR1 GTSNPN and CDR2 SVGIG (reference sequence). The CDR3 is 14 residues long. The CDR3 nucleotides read TGTGCCTGGAGTGTGGGAGGGGAAAGCCAGCCCCAGCATTTT. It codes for CAWSVGGESQPQHF.

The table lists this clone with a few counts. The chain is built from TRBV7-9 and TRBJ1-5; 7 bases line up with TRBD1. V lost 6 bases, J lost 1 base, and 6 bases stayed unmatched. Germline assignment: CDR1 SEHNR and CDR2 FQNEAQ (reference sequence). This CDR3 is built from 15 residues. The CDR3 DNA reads TGTGCCAGCAGTCAGGGGGATTCGAGCAATCAGCCCCAGCATTTT. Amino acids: CASSQGDSSNQPQHF.

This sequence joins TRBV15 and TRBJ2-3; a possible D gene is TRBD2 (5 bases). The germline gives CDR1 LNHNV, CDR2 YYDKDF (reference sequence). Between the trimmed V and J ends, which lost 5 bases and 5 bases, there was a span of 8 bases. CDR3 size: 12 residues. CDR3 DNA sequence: TGTGCCACCAGCTTCCGGGGAGATACGCAGTATTTT. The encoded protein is CATSFRGDTQYF.

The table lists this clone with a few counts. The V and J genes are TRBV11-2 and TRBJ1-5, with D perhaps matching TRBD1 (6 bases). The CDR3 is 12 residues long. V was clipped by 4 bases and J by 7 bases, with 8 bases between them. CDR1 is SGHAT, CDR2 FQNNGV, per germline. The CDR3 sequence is CASSSDSQPQHF. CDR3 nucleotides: TGTGCCAGCAGCTCGGACAGCCAGCCCCAGCATTTT.

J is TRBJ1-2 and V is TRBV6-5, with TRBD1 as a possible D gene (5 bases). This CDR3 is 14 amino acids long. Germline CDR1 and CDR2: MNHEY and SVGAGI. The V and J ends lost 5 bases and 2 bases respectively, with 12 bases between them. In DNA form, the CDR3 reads TGTGCCAGCAGTGAACTCAAGGGGAACTATGGCTACACCTTC. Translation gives CASSELKGNYGYTF.

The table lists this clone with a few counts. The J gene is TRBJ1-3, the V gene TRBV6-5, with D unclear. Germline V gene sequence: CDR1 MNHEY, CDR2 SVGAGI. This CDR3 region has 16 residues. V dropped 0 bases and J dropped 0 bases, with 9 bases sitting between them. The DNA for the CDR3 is TGTGCCAGCAGTTACTCGGGCCCTTACTCTGGAAACACCATATATTTT. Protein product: CASSYSGPYSGNTIYF.

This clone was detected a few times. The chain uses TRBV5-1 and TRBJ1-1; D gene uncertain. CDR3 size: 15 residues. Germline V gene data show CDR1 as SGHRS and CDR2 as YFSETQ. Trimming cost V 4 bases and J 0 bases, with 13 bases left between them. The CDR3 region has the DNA TGCGCCAGCAGCCTGGGTTCGGGTGTGAACACTGAAGCTTTCTTT. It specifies CASSLGSGVNTEAFF.

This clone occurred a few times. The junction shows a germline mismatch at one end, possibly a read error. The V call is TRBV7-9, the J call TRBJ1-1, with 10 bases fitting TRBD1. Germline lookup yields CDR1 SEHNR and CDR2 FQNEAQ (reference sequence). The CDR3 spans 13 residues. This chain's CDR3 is CASRLRGTGAPIF. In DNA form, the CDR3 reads TGTGCCAGCAGACTAAGGGGGACAGGGGCGCCTATCTTT.

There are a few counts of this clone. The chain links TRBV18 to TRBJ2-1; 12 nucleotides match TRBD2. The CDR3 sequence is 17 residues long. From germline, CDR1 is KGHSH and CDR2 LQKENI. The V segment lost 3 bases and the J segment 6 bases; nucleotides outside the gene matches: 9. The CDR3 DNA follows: TGTGCCAGCTCACCGCGCAGTTCTAGCGGGAGGGCCAATGAGCAGTTCTTC. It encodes CASSPRSSSGRANEQFF.